This T cell receptor beta chain originates from a study of cytomegalovirus exposure and HLA in healthy donors. The germline CDR1 and CDR2 sequences are ENHRY and SYGVKD. This CDR3 contains 11 residues. V was trimmed by 7 bases and J by 9 bases, leaving 10 bases between them. Whole-study results and caveats: Reports credit the classifier with highly specific, highly sensitive diagnosis of cytomegalovirus status. Previous analysis showed most TCR beta V segments were productive about 87% or about 30% of the time.

Of note for this clone: The antigen is unknown.

The primer mix had 60 Vbeta and 13 Jbeta primers. The method was immunoSEQ multiplex PCR; TCRdb's version includes in-frame clones alone and lacks a portion of them. The table includes 110,000 to 150,000 clones, approximately 82% detected once. Sequenced sample: PBMCs. The gene calls are TRBV10-3 and TRBJ1-3, with a weak D call TRBD1 (5 bases). This clonotype was obtained from a woman aged 60-70 years in good health and CMV-seropositive. CDR3 DNA: TGTGCCATCATGGGGGGAGGCACCATATATTTT. It yields the protein CAIMGGGTIYF.